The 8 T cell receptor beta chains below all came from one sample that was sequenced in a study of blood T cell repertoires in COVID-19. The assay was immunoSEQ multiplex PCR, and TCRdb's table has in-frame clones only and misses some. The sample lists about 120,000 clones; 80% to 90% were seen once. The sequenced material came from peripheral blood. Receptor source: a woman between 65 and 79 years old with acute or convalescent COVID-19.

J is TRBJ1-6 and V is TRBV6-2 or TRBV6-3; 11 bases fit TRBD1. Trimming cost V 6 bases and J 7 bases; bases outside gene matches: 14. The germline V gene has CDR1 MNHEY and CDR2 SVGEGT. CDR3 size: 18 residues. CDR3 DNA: TGTGCCAGCAGCCCTAACCGGGGGGGACAGGGGGACAATTCACCCCTCCACTTT. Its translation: CASSPNRGGQGDNSPLHF.

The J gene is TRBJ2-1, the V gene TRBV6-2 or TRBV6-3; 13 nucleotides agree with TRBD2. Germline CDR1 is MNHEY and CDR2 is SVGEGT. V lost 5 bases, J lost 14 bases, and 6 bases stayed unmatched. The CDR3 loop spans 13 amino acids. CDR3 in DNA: TGTGCCAGCAGTACCGGACTAGCGGGGGTGAAGTTCTTC. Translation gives CASSTGLAGVKFF.

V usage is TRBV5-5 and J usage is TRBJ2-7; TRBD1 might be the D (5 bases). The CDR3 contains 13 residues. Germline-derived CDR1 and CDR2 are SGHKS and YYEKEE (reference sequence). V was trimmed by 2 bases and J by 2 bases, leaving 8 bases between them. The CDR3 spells CASSFQGPYEQYF. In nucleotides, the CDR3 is TGTGCCAGCAGCTTTCAGGGCCCCTACGAGCAGTACTTC. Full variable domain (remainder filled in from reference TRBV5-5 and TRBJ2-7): DAGVTQSPTHLIKTRGQQVTLRCSPISGHKSVSWYQQVLGQGPQFIFQYYEKEERGRGNFPDRFSARQFPNYSSELNVNALLLGDSALYLCASSFQGPYEQYFGPGTRLTVT.

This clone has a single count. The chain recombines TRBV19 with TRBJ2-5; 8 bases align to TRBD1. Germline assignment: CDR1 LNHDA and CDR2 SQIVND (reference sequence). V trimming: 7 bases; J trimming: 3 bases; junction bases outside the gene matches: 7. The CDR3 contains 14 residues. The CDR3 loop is CASTSGQGEETQYF. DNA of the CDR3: TGTGCCAGTACCTCCGGACAGGGCGAAGAGACCCAGTACTTC.

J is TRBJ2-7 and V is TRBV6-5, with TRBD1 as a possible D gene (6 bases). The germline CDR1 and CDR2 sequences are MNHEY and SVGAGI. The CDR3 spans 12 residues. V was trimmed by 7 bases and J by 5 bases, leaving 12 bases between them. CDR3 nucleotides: TGTGCCAGCACAGGGGTCACCCACGAGCAGTACTTC. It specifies CASTGVTHEQYF.

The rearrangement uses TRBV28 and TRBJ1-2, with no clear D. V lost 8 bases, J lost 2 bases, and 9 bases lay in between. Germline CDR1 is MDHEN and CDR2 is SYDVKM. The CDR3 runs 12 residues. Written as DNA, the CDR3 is TGTGCCAGCGCACCGAGCAACTATGGCTACACCTTC. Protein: CASAPSNYGYTF.

The CDR3 DNA follows: TGTGCCAGCAGCTCGTACGGACAGGGGAACACCGGGGAGCTGTTTTTT. The encoded protein is CASSSYGQGNTGELFF. This rearrangement joins TRBV5-4 to TRBJ2-2, with TRBD1 identical over 8 bases. Unmatched junction bases numbered 5, after V lost 3 bases and J lost 1 base. This CDR3 spans 16 amino acids. Germline V gives CDR1 SGHNT, CDR2 YYREEE (reference sequence).

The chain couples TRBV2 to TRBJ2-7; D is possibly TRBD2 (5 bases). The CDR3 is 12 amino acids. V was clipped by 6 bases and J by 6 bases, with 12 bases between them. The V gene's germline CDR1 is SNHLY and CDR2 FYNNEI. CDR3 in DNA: TGTGCCAGCAGGCCCCCCAGCGGCGAGCAGTACTTC. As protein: CASRPPSGEQYF.